The rows below give T cell receptor beta chains drawn from one sample of a study of T cell responses to AZD1222 COVID-19 vaccine. Sequenced by immunoSEQ multiplex PCR; TCRdb stores in-frame clones only, minus some. The table shows 90,000 to 120,000 clones, with around nine tenths occurring only once. The source material was peripheral blood, sampled on day 0 of AZD1222 vaccination. Receptors were obtained from an adult in good health. Each CDR3 is given with its conserved first and last residue. The D gene is left open where the match is weak. Clone size appears in some rows only: once, few, many, or a class for an expanded clone.

D	size	V	J	DNA	CDR3
NA	NA	TRBV7-2	TRBJ1-5	TGTGCCAGCAGCTTAGGCGGGGCAGGGAGTTTTAGTCAGCCCCAGCATTTT	CASSLGGAGSFSQPQHF
NA	NA	TRBV24-1	TRBJ1-2	TGTGCCACCAGTGATTCCGACAGAAACTATGGCTACACCTTC	CATSDSDRNYGYTF
NA	NA	TRBV2	TRBJ2-1	TGTGCCAGCAGTGCCCAGGGATTCTCCTACAATGAGCAGTTCTTC	CASSAQGFSYNEQFF
NA	NA	TRBV7-9	TRBJ1-5	TGTGCCAGCAGCTCCGAGCTGTTTAGCAATCAGCCCCAGCATTTT	CASSSELFSNQPQHF
NA	NA	TRBV6-5	TRBJ1-3	TGTGCCAGCAGCCACGGACTCTCTGGAAACACCATATATTTT	CASSHGLSGNTIYF
NA	NA	TRBV25-1	TRBJ2-2	TGTGCCAGCAGTGAAAACCAGTGGGGGCCCACCGGGGAGCTGTTTTTT	CASSENQWGPTGELFF
NA	NA	TRBV7-6	TRBJ2-5	TGTGCCAGCAGCTTAAACACTAGGGGAGAGACCCAGTACTTC	CASSLNTRGETQYF
NA	NA	TRBV4-1	TRBJ1-1	TGCGCCAGCAGCCAAGATTGGGGGAATTTCATTGAAGCTTTCTTT	CASSQDWGNFIEAFF
TRBD2	NA	TRBV4-1	TRBJ2-7	TGCGCCAGCAGCCAAGATATGCTAGGGAGGGTCCCGTACGAGCAGTACTTC	CASSQDMLGRVPYEQYF
NA	NA	TRBV5-4	TRBJ2-1	TGTGCCAGCAGCACATCGGGCCTCTCGTCCTACAATGAGCAGTTCTTC	CASSTSGLSSYNEQFF
TRBD1	NA	TRBV5-1	TRBJ1-1	TGCGCCAGCAGCCAATTACAGGGGAGCACTGAAGCTTTCTTT	CASSQLQGSTEAFF
NA	NA	TRBV3-1/TRBV3-2	TRBJ2-5	TGTGCCAGCAGCCAAACACAGGGACCACAAGAGACCCAGTACTTC	CASSQTQGPQETQYF
NA	NA	TRBV9	TRBJ2-3	TGTGCCAGCAGCGTAGGCACAGATACGCAGTATTTT	CASSVGTDTQYF
NA	NA	TRBV20-1	TRBJ2-7	TGCAGTGCTAGTTTACGGGTATTCGACGAGCAGTACTTC	CSASLRVFDEQYF
NA	NA	TRBV30	TRBJ1-3	TGTGCCTGGAGTGTAGGGGGAAACACCATATATTTT	CAWSVGGNTIYF
TRBD1	NA	TRBV19	TRBJ2-2	TGTGCCAGTAGTATCCGACAGGGGGCTACCGGGGAGCTGTTTTTT	CASSIRQGATGELFF
NA	NA	TRBV29-1	TRBJ1-4	TGCAGCGTTGGACGGTCTCAGGCAACTAATGAAAAACTGTTTTTT	CSVGRSQATNEKLFF
NA	NA	TRBV5-4	TRBJ1-2	TGTGCCAGCAGCTTGTTATCGGGGAACGCTTATGGCTACACCTTC	CASSLLSGNAYGYTF
TRBD2	NA	TRBV6-6	TRBJ2-7	TGTGCCAGCAGTTACAGGACTAGCGGGCGGTCCTACGAGCAGTACTTC	CASSYRTSGRSYEQYF
NA	NA	TRBV2	TRBJ1-6	TGTGCCAGCCAAGGAGAAGGGAGTTCACCCCTCCACTTT	CASQGEGSSPLHF
NA	NA	TRBV5-1	TRBJ1-5	TGCGCCAGCAGCTTGGTACCGAATAGCAATCAGCCCCAGCATTTT	CASSLVPNSNQPQHF
NA	NA	TRBV20-1	TRBJ1-1	TGCAGTGCTAGTGAGACAGAGAACACTGAAGCCTTCTTT	CSASETENTEAFF
NA	few	TRBV6-2/TRBV6-3	TRBJ2-1	TGTGCCAGCAGCCCCTTAAGGTGGGGTGGGACCTACAATGAGCAGTTCTTC	CASSPLRWGGTYNEQFF
TRBD1	NA	TRBV19	TRBJ1-4	TGTGCCAGTAGTGTCCGGACAGGGCCGAATAATGAAAAACTGTTTTTT	CASSVRTGPNNEKLFF
NA	few	TRBV4-3	TRBJ1-1	TGCGCCAGCAGCCAAAGGAGGGTGGGGCGATACACTGAAGCTTTCTTT	CASSQRRVGRYTEAFF
NA	NA	TRBV28	TRBJ1-1	TGTGCCAGCAGTTTTAGTTCTGGGATATCTAGGACCTTT	CASSFSSGISRTF
NA	NA	TRBV9	TRBJ1-6	TGTGCCAGCAGCGTAGCTGGGGGTGGGTCACCCCTCCACTTT	CASSVAGGGSPLHF
NA	NA	TRBV6-6	TRBJ1-3	TGTGCCAGCAGTTACACCTGGACCGGAGACACCATATATTTT	CASSYTWTGDTIYF
TRBD1	once	TRBV5-1	TRBJ1-1	TGCGCCAGCAGCTTGGCCGGGACAGGGGGATTAACTGAAGCTTTCTTT	CASSLAGTGGLTEAFF
NA	NA	TRBV7-9	TRBJ1-5	TGTGCCAGCAGCTTGATCGTGTATAGCAATCAGCCCCAGCATTTT	CASSLIVYSNQPQHF
TRBD1	NA	TRBV5-1	TRBJ1-4	TGCGCCAGCAGCGAGGGACAGTCAGGCGTTGAAAAACTGTTTTTT	CASSEGQSGVEKLFF
TRBD1	NA	TRBV3-1/TRBV3-2	TRBJ1-1	TGTGCCAGCAGCCGCCGGGACAGGGGTGAAGCTTTCTTT	CASSRRDRGEAFF
TRBD1	NA	TRBV30	TRBJ1-1	TGTGCCGGGGACAGGGTCAGGTACACTGAAGCTTTCTTT	CAGDRVRYTEAFF
TRBD1	NA	TRBV10-3	TRBJ1-5	TGTGCCATCGGAGGACAGGGGCCGGGGGGTGTATATAGCAATCAGCCCCAGCATTTT	CAIGGQGPGGVYSNQPQHF
NA	NA	TRBV21-1	TRBJ1-5	TGTGCCAGCGGATCTAAGTACAATCAGCCCCAGCATTTT	CASGSKYNQPQHF
NA	NA	TRBV19	TRBJ2-2	TGTGCCAGTAGTATCAATCCCCCCAACACCGGGGAGCTGTTTTTT	CASSINPPNTGELFF
NA	NA	TRBV7-2	TRBJ2-3	TGTGCCAGCAGCGAGGCCGGGCATACGCAGTATTTT	CASSEAGHTQYF
NA	NA	TRBV2	TRBJ1-1	TGTGCCAGCAGTGAAGTGGGCAGGGCAGTCACTGAAGCTTTCTTT	CASSEVGRAVTEAFF
NA	NA	TRBV30	TRBJ1-5	TGTGCCTGGAGTCTGGACAAGGATCAGCCCCAGCATTTT	CAWSLDKDQPQHF